The present T cell receptor beta chain was sequenced within a study of cytomegalovirus exposure and HLA in healthy donors. The PCR used 60 Vbeta and 13 Jbeta primers. Libraries were prepared by immunoSEQ multiplex PCR; TCRdb keeps only in-frame clonotypes and omits some of them. The sample lists around 170,000 clones, roughly three quarters occurring once. As concerns this clone: As yet, its antigen is unknown.

Overall study findings and caveats: In a later analysis, across HLA loci, associated TCR counts were highest for DRB1, lowest for HLA-C. Associated with cytomegalovirus, according to the listing, were fewer than 200 TCR beta chains. The study had only CMV serostatus as immune exposure information.

Sequencing used PBMCs. This receptor was identified in a woman aged 45 to 65 in good health and CMV-seropositive.

CDR3 sequence: CASIVAGGAGELFF. The CDR3 region has the DNA TGTGCCAGTATTGTAGCGGGAGGGGCCGGGGAGCTGTTTTTT. The chain uses TRBV19 and TRBJ2-2, with TRBD2 identical over 11 bases. The germline V gene has CDR1 LNHDA and CDR2 SQIVND (reference sequence). The CDR3 length is 14 residues. J lost 6 bases, V lost 7 bases, and 4 bases had no gene match.